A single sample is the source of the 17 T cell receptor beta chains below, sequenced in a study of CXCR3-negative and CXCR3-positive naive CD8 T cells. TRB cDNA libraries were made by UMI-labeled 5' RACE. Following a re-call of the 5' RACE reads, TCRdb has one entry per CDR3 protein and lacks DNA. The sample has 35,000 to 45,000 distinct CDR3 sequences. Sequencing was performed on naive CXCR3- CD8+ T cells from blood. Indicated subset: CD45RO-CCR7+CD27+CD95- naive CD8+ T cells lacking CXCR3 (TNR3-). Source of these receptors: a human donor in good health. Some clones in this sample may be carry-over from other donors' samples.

CDR3 sequence: CASSIGGRNEQFF. V gene TRBV19 combines with J gene TRBJ2-1; absent DNA, TCRdb's TRBD1 call cannot be checked. Per germline, CDR1 LNHDA and CDR2 SQIVND (reference sequence). The CDR3 totals 13 residues.

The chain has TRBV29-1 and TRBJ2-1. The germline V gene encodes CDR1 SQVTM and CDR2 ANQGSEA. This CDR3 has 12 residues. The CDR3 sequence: CSVESDGSEQFF.

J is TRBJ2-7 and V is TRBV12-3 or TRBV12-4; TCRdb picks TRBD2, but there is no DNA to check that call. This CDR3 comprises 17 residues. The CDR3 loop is CASTPPPPGGLPYEQYF.

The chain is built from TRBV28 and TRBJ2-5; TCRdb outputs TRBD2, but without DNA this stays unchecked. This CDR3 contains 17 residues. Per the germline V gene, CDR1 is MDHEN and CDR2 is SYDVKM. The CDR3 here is CASSSLAGGTIQETQYF.

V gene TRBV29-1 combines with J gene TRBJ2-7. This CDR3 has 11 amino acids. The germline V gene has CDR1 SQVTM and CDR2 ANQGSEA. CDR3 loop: CSVGYRVEQYF.

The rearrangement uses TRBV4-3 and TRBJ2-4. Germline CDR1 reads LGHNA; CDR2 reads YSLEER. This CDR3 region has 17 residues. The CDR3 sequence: CASSQDLRLGGKNIQYF.

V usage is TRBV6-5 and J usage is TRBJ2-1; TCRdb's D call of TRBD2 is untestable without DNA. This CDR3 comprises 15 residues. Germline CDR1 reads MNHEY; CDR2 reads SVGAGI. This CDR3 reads CASLSIAGGRDEQFF.

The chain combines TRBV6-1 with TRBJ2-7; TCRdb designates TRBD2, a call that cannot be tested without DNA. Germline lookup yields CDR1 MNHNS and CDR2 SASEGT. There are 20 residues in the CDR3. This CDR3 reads CASSDAFRDSRPPPASEQYF.

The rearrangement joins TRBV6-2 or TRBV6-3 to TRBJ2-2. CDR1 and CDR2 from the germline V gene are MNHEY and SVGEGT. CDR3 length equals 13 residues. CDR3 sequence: CASTQWGIGELFF.

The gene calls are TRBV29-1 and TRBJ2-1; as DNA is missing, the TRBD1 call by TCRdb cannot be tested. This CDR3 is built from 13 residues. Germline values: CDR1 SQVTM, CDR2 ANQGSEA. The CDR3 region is CSVDSAGTNEQFF.

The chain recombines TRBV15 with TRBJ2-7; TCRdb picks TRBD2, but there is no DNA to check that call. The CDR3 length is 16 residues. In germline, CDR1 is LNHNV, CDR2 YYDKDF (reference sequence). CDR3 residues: CATSSGAGLAAYEQYF. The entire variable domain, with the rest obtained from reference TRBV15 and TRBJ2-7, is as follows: DAMVIQNPRYQVTQFGKPVTLSCSQTLNHNVMYWYQQKSSQAPKLLFHYYDKDFNNEADTPDNFQSRRPNTSFCFLDIRSPGLGDTAMYLCATSSGAGLAAYEQYFGPGTRLTVT.

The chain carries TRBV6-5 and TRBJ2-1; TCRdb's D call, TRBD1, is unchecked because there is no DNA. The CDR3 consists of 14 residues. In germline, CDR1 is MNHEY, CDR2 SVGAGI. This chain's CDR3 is CASSGGDRGWEQFF.

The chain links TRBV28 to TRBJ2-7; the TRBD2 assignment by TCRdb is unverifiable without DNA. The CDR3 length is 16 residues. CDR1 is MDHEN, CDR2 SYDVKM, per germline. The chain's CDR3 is CASSSPTSGRPYEQYF.

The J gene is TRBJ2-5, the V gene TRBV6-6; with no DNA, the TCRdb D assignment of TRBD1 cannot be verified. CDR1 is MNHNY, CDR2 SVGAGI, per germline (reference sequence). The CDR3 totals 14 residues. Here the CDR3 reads CASRPQGTPETQYF.

CDR3 region: CASSERTLTYEQYF. V usage is TRBV4-1 and J usage is TRBJ2-7; the D call from TCRdb, TRBD2, cannot be confirmed without DNA. The germline V gene has CDR1 MGHRA and CDR2 YSYEKL. The CDR3 sequence is 14 residues long.

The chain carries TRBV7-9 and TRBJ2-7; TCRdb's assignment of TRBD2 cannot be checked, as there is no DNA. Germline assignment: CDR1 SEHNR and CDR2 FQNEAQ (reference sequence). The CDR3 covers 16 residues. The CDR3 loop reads CASSFLTSGGAEEQYF.

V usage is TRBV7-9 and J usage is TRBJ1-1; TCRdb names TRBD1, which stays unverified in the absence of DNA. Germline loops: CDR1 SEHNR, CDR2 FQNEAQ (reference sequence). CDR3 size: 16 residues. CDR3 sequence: CASSLFQGAVVVEAFF. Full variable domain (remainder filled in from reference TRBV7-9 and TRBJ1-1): DTGVSQNPRHKITKRGQNVTFRCDPISEHNRLYWYRQTLGQGPEFLTYFQNEAQLEKSRLLSDRFSAERPKGSFSTLEIQRTEQGDSAMYLCASSLFQGAVVVEAFFGQGTRLTVV.